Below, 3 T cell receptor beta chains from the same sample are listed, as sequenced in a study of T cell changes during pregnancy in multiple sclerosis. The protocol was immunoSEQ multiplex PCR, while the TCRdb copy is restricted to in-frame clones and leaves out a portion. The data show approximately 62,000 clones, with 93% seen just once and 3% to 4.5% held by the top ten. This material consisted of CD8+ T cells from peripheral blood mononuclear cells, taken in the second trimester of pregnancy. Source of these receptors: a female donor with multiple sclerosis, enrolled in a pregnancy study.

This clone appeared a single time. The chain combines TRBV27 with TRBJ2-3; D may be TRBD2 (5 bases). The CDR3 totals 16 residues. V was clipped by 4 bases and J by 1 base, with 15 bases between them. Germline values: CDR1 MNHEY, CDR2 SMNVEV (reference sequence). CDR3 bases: TGTGCCAGCAGTTCACATCTCCGGGGAGGCACAGATACGCAGTATTTT. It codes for CASSSHLRGGTDTQYF.

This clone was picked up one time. The CDR3 DNA reads as TGTGCCAGCAGCCCGCAGAACAGGGGCCCTGAAGCTTTCTTT. This translates into CASSPQNRGPEAFF. The chain recombines TRBV11-2 with TRBJ1-1; 7 bases agree with TRBD1. The CDR3 runs 14 residues. The junction had 9 bases not matched to a gene; V was cut back by 5 bases and J by 6 bases. Per germline, CDR1 SGHAT and CDR2 FQNNGV.

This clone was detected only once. The CDR3 spells CASSRETGLYEQYF. The CDR3 DNA reads as TGCGCCAGCAGCCGGGAGACAGGGCTCTACGAGCAGTACTTC. The chain joins TRBV4-1 to TRBJ2-7; 7 bases agree with TRBD1. Looked up from germline, CDR1 is MGHRA and CDR2 is YSYEKL. The CDR3 has 14 residues. V dropped 4 bases and J dropped 3; count of bases not matched to a gene: 6.